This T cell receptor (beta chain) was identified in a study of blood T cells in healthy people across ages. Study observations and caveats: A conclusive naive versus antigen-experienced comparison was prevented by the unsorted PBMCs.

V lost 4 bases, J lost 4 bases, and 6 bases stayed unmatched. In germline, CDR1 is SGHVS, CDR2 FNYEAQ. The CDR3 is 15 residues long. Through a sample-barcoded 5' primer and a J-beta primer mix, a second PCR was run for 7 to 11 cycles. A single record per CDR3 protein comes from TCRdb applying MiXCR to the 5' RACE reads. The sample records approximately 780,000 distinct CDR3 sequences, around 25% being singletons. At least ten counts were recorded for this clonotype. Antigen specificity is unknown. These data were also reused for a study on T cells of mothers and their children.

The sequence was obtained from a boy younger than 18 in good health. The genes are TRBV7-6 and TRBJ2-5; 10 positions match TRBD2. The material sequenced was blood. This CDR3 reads CASSSGLAVRETQYF. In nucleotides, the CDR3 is TGTGCCAGCAGCTCCGGACTAGCGGTCCGAGAGACCCAGTACTTC.